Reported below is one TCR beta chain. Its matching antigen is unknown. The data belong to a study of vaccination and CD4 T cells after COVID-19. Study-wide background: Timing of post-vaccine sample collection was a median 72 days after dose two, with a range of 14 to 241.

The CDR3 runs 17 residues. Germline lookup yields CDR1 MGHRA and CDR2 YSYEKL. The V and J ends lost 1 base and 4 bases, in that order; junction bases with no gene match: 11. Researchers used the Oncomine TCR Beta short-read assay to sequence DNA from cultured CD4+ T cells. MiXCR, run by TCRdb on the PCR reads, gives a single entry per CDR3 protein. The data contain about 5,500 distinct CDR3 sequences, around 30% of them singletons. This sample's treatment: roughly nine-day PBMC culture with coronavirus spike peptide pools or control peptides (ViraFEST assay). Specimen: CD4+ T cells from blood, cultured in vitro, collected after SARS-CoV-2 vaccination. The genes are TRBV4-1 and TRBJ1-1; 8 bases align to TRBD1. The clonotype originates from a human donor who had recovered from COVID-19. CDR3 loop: CASSQARQGTMSTEAFF. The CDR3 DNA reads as TGCGCCAGCAGCCAAGCCAGACAGGGGACAATGAGCACTGAAGCTTTCTTT.